Listed below are T cell receptor beta chains from one sample, sequenced in a study of vaccination and CD4 T cells after COVID-19. Each CDR3 protein gets one entry after TCRdb re-called the PCR reads with MiXCR. The data show some 6,000 distinct CDR3 sequences, 25% to 35% seen once. No antigen has been assigned to these receptors. The sample consisted of CD4+ T cells from blood, cultured in vitro. The receptors here all came from a human donor in good health. The CDR3 runs from the conserved cysteine through the conserved F or W. Fields, in order: V gene, D gene, clone size, J gene, CDR3 DNA, CDR3 protein. The D gene is left open where the match is weak. Size values are once, few and many counts, or a class for expanded clones, and some rows have none.

V: TRBV20-1
D: .
size: .
J: TRBJ1-6
DNA: TGCGGTGCTAGAGAGGGGAGCTCCTATAATTCACCCCTCCACTTT
CDR3: CGAREGSSYNSPLHF

V: TRBV6-1
D: .
size: few
J: TRBJ1-5
DNA: TGTGCCAGCTTTTCGGGGGAGCGAGGATTGGGCAATCAGCCCCAGCATTTT
CDR3: CASFSGERGLGNQPQHF

V: TRBV20-1
D: .
size: few
J: TRBJ2-5
DNA: TGCAGCCAGGCCGATCAAGAGACCCAGTACTTC
CDR3: CSQADQETQYF

V: TRBV18
D: TRBD1
size: once
J: TRBJ2-5
DNA: TGTGCCAGCTCACCAGGACAGGGAAGGCCAGAGACCCAGTACTTC
CDR3: CASSPGQGRPETQYF

V: TRBV6-2/TRBV6-3
D: .
size: few
J: TRBJ2-3
DNA: TGTGCCAGCAGTCCCGGGACTCCCACAGATACGCAGTATTTT
CDR3: CASSPGTPTDTQYF

V: TRBV4-2
D: TRBD1
size: .
J: TRBJ1-6
DNA: TGTGCCAGCAGCCATTCTCGGACAGGGCTCTCGGATTCACCCCTCCACTTT
CDR3: CASSHSRTGLSDSPLHF

V: TRBV20-1
D: .
size: medium-sized
J: TRBJ1-2
DNA: TGCAGTGCTACCCTCCCCCGGCCGGGGTATGGCTACACCTTC
CDR3: CSATLPRPGYGYTF

V: TRBV6-1
D: .
size: .
J: TRBJ2-3
DNA: TGTGACGGCACAGGGGCGGGGACAGATACGCAGTATTTT
CDR3: CDGTGAGTDTQYF

V: TRBV20-1
D: TRBD2
size: few
J: TRBJ2-7
DNA: TGCAGTGCTTCCCCGACTAGCGGGGAGTCCTACGAGCAGTACTTC
CDR3: CSASPTSGESYEQYF

V: TRBV6-1
D: .
size: .
J: TRBJ1-2
DNA: TGTGCCAGCCGACCGCCAAACCTAAACCATGGCTACACCTTC
CDR3: CASRPPNLNHGYTF

V: TRBV20-1
D: .
size: .
J: TRBJ1-1
DNA: TGCAGTGCCGGGAAGGGGGACACTGAAGCTTTCTTT
CDR3: CSAGKGDTEAFF

V: TRBV6-2/TRBV6-3
D: .
size: medium-sized
J: TRBJ1-2
DNA: TGTGCCAGCAGTCCGACGGACGGGGGGCACTATGGCTACACCTTC
CDR3: CASSPTDGGHYGYTF

V: TRBV20-1
D: .
size: .
J: TRBJ1-2
DNA: TGCAGTGCTAGAGTCCCACCAACAGTTTCCTATGGCTACACCTTC
CDR3: CSARVPPTVSYGYTF

V: TRBV9
D: .
size: .
J: TRBJ2-7
DNA: TGTGCCAGCAGCTCGGATCCTTCCTACGAGCAGTACTTC
CDR3: CASSSDPSYEQYF

V: TRBV12-3/TRBV12-4
D: TRBD2
size: .
J: TRBJ2-3
DNA: TGTGCCAGCAGTCACCGCCCGGGACTAGAGATGTCAGATACGCAGTATTTT
CDR3: CASSHRPGLEMSDTQYF

V: TRBV7-2
D: .
size: medium-sized
J: TRBJ1-1
DNA: TGTGCCAGCAGCTTAAGGTCAGGGGTAGCTTTCTTT
CDR3: CASSLRSGVAFF

V: TRBV19
D: .
size: .
J: TRBJ1-5
DNA: TGTGCCAGTAGGAGGGACGATATCTTTCCAAGCAATCAGCCCCAGCATTTT
CDR3: CASRRDDIFPSNQPQHF

V: TRBV6-5
D: .
size: .
J: TRBJ1-5
DNA: TGTGCCAGCAGTTACGGGGGGGGAGGGCAGCCCCAGCATTTT
CDR3: CASSYGGGGQPQHF

V: TRBV6-5
D: .
size: .
J: TRBJ1-1
DNA: TGTGCCAGCAGTTACTCGATTGGGTCCAACACTGAAGCTTTCTTT
CDR3: CASSYSIGSNTEAFF

V: TRBV4-2
D: .
size: .
J: TRBJ2-7
DNA: TGTGCCAGCAGCCAAGACGTGGAGCGAACCTACGAGCAGTACTTC
CDR3: CASSQDVERTYEQYF

V: TRBV7-2
D: TRBD2
size: few
J: TRBJ2-3
DNA: TGTGCCAGCGGACGGGGGGGCAGGGATACGCAGTATTTT
CDR3: CASGRGGRDTQYF

V: TRBV19
D: .
size: few
J: TRBJ1-5
DNA: TGTGCCAGTAGTGCGGGGGCGACTCAGCCCCAGCATTTT
CDR3: CASSAGATQPQHF

V: TRBV15
D: .
size: medium-sized
J: TRBJ1-5
DNA: TGTGCCACCAGCAGAGTAAGGGGACAACCTAATCAGCCCCAGCATTTT
CDR3: CATSRVRGQPNQPQHF

V: TRBV19
D: .
size: .
J: TRBJ1-1
DNA: TGTGCCAGTAGTCCCCGGGGCGCGGGCACTGAAGCTTTCTTT
CDR3: CASSPRGAGTEAFF

V: TRBV30
D: .
size: .
J: TRBJ1-2
DNA: TGTGCCTGGAGCTTTCGGGCATATGGCTACACCTTC
CDR3: CAWSFRAYGYTF

V: TRBV27
D: .
size: .
J: TRBJ1-6
DNA: TGTGCCAGCAGTTTGGGCAGCTCCTATAATTCACCCCTCCACTTT
CDR3: CASSLGSSYNSPLHF

V: TRBV6-5
D: .
size: .
J: TRBJ1-5
DNA: TGTGCCAGCAGTTTCAGAAGCAATCAGCCCCAGCATTTT
CDR3: CASSFRSNQPQHF

V: TRBV6-1
D: TRBD2
size: few
J: TRBJ2-3
DNA: TGTGCCAGCCAACTAGCGGGGGACACAGATACGCAGTATTTT
CDR3: CASQLAGDTDTQYF

V: TRBV27
D: TRBD1
size: few
J: TRBJ1-2
DNA: TGTGCCAGCAGTTTCTTGACAGGGATAGTATCTCGGGGCTACACCTTC
CDR3: CASSFLTGIVSRGYTF

V: TRBV9
D: .
size: few
J: TRBJ2-5
DNA: TGTGCCAGCAGCGTAGGAACTATCCGAGAGACCCAGTACTTC
CDR3: CASSVGTIRETQYF

V: TRBV30
D: .
size: .
J: TRBJ1-5
DNA: TGTGCCTGGAGTGTACTGGGGAATCAGCCCCAGCATTTT
CDR3: CAWSVLGNQPQHF

V: TRBV5-6
D: .
size: few
J: TRBJ1-2
DNA: TGTGCCAGCAGCCCGGGGGGTAGAACCTATGGCTACACCTTC
CDR3: CASSPGGRTYGYTF

V: TRBV25-1
D: TRBD1
size: .
J: TRBJ1-1
DNA: TGTGCCAGCAGTCGGGACAGGGGTTTTACTGAAGCTTTCTTT
CDR3: CASSRDRGFTEAFF

V: TRBV5-6
D: TRBD1
size: few
J: TRBJ1-2
DNA: TGTGCCAGCAGCTGGACAGGCTATGGCTACACCTTC
CDR3: CASSWTGYGYTF

V: TRBV5-1
D: .
size: .
J: TRBJ1-6
DNA: TGCGCCAGCAGCTTGACAGAACGGTCACCCCTCCACTTT
CDR3: CASSLTERSPLHF

V: TRBV29-1
D: .
size: .
J: TRBJ2-6
DNA: TGCAGCGTTGACGTGGCTGGGGCCAACGTCCTGACTTTC
CDR3: CSVDVAGANVLTF

V: TRBV15
D: .
size: medium-sized
J: TRBJ1-6
DNA: TGTGCCACCAGCCGACGATGGACAGACCCTAATTCACCCCTCCACTTT
CDR3: CATSRRWTDPNSPLHF

V: TRBV11-2
D: .
size: .
J: TRBJ2-5
DNA: TGTGCCAGCAGCCCCTGGAGGGGTGGAGAGACCCAGTACTTC
CDR3: CASSPWRGGETQYF

V: TRBV7-6
D: .
size: .
J: TRBJ2-3
DNA: TGTGCCAGCAGCTTACAGGGCACAGATACGCAGTATTTT
CDR3: CASSLQGTDTQYF

V: TRBV16
D: .
size: .
J: TRBJ1-2
DNA: TGTGCCAGCAGCCAAGTATGGGACTTCGCCTATGGCTACACCTTC
CDR3: CASSQVWDFAYGYTF

V: TRBV7-3
D: TRBD2
size: .
J: TRBJ2-1
DNA: TGTGCCAGCAGCTTCTTAGCGGGGGCTCTAGGGAATGAGCAGTTCTTC
CDR3: CASSFLAGALGNEQFF

V: TRBV9
D: TRBD2
size: .
J: TRBJ2-1
DNA: TGTGCCAGCAGCGTAGGGAGCCTAGCGGGGCTCTACAATGAGCAGTTCTTC
CDR3: CASSVGSLAGLYNEQFF

V: TRBV7-2
D: .
size: few
J: TRBJ2-7
DNA: TGTGCCAGCAGCTTAGTAGGACATCGCTCCTACGAGCAGTACTTC
CDR3: CASSLVGHRSYEQYF

V: TRBV7-6
D: .
size: few
J: TRBJ2-7
DNA: TGTGCCAGCAGCCAAGTCACGGGGGGCCCGCAGTACTTC
CDR3: CASSQVTGGPQYF

V: TRBV10-3
D: .
size: .
J: TRBJ1-1
DNA: TGTGCCGCTCACAGGGCCAACCTCCTGAACACTGAAGCTTTCTTT
CDR3: CAAHRANLLNTEAFF

V: TRBV19
D: TRBD2
size: .
J: TRBJ2-5
DNA: TGTGCCAGTAAGCAGCGGGGGGATCCCAAGAGAACCCAGTACTTC
CDR3: CASKQRGDPKRTQYF

V: TRBV7-9
D: .
size: .
J: TRBJ2-1
DNA: TGTGCCAGCAGCTTAGATGCGAGCAACGATGAGCAGTTCTTC
CDR3: CASSLDASNDEQFF

V: TRBV20-1
D: .
size: medium-sized
J: TRBJ1-2
DNA: TGCAGTGCTAGAGTACAGCCCGAACGGGGCTACACCTTC
CDR3: CSARVQPERGYTF

V: TRBV20-1
D: .
size: few
J: TRBJ2-5
DNA: TGCAGTGCTACTCAGCCAAGCTCTACCCAGTACTTC
CDR3: CSATQPSSTQYF

V: TRBV20-1
D: .
size: .
J: TRBJ2-2
DNA: TGCAGTGCTAAGCCAAAGGCAGGTGGTGCCGGGGAGCTGTTTTTT
CDR3: CSAKPKAGGAGELFF

V: TRBV7-3
D: TRBD2
size: .
J: TRBJ2-3
DNA: TGTGCCAGCAGCTTAATGGGCCTAGCGGGGGGGCGGCGCACAGATACGCAGTATTTT
CDR3: CASSLMGLAGGRRTDTQYF

V: TRBV19
D: .
size: few
J: TRBJ2-7
DNA: TGTGCCAGTAGTATCCAGGGTGCCTACGAGCAGTACTTC
CDR3: CASSIQGAYEQYF

V: TRBV24-1
D: .
size: medium-sized
J: TRBJ2-3
DNA: TGTGCCACCAGTGGCCCCACAGATACGCAGTATTTT
CDR3: CATSGPTDTQYF

V: TRBV11-2
D: .
size: .
J: TRBJ2-3
DNA: TGTGCCAGCAGCTTCGGGACCAGCACAGATACGCAGTATTTT
CDR3: CASSFGTSTDTQYF